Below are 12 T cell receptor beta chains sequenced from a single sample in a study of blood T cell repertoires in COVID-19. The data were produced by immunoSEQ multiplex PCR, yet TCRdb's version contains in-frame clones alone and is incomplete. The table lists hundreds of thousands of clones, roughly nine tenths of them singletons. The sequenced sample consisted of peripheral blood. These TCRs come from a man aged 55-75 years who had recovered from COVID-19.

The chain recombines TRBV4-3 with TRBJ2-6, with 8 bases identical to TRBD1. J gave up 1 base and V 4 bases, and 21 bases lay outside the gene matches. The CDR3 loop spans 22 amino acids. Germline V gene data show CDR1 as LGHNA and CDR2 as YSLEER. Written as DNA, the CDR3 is TGCGCCAGCAGCCGAAAGAATGTACCGGGACAGGTCCGTTTGTCTGGGGCCAACGTCCTGACTTTC. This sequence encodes CASSRKNVPGQVRLSGANVLTF.

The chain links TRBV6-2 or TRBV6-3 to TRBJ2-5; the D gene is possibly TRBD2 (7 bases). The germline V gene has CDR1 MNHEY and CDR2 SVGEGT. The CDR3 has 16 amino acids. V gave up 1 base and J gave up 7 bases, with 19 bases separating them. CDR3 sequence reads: CASSYLAGARGGTQYF. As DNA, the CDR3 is TGTGCCAGCAGTTACTTGGCGGGGGCCCGCGGGGGGACCCAGTACTTC.

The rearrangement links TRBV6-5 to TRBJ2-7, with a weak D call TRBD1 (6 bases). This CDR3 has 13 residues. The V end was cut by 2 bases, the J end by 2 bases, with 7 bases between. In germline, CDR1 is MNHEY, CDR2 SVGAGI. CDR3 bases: TGTGCCAGCAGTTACCGGGACACCTACGAGCAGTACTTC. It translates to CASSYRDTYEQYF.

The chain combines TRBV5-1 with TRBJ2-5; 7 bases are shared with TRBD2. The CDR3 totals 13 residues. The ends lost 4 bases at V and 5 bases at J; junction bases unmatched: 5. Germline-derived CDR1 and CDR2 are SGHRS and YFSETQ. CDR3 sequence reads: CASSLGLVETQYF. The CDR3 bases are TGCGCCAGCAGCCTCGGACTAGTGGAGACCCAGTACTTC.

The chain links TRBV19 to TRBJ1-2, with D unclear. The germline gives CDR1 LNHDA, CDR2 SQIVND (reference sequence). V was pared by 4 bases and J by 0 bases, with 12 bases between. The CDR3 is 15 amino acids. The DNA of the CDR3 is TGTGCCAGTAGTACCTCAGGCTCGGCTAACTATGGCTACACCTTC. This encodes CASSTSGSANYGYTF.

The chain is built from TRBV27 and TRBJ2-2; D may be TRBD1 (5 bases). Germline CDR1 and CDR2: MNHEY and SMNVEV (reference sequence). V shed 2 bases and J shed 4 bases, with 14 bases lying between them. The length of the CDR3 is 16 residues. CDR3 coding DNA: TGTGCCAGCAGTTTAGAGGCCAGGGTCTCCACCGGGGAGCTGTTTTTT. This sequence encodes CASSLEARVSTGELFF.

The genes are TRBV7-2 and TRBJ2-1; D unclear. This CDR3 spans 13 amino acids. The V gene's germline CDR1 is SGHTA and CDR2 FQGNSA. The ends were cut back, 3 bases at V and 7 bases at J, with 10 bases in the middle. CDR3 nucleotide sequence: TGTGCCAGCAGCTTCAGGCAGCAGAATGAGCAGTTCTTC. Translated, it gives CASSFRQQNEQFF.

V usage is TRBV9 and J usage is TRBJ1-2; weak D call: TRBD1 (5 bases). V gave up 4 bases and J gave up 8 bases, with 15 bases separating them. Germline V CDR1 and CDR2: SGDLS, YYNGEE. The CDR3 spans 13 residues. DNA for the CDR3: TGTGCCAGCAGCACGGGGGAGGTGTTCGGCTACACCTTC. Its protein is CASSTGEVFGYTF.

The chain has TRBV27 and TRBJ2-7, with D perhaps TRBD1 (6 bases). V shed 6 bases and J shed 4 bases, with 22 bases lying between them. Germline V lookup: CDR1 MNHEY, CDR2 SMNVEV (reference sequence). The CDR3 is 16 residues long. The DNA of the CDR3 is TGTGCCAGCAGGCCACAGGGCGCGGCCGGGGATTACGAGCAGTACTTC. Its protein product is CASRPQGAAGDYEQYF.

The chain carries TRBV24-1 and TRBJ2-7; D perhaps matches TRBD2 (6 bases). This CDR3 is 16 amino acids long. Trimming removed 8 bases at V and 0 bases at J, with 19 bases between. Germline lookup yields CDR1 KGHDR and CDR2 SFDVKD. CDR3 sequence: CATTPVGGTSSYEQYF. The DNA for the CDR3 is TGTGCCACCACTCCGGTCGGGGGTACGTCCTCCTACGAGCAGTACTTC.

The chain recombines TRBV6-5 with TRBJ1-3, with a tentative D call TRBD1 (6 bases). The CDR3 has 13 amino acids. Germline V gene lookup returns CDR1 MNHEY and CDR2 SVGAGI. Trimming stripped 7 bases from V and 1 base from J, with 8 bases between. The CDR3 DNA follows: TGTGCCAGCATGGACAGTTCTGGAAACACCATATATTTT. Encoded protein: CASMDSSGNTIYF.

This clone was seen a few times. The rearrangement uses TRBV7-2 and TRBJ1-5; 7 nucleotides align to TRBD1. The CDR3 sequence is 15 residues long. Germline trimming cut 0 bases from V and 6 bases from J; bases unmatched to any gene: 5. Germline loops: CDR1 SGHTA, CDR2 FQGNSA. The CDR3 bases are TGTGCCAGCAGCTTAGCAAGGGGGCTAAGTCAGCCCCAGCATTTT. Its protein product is CASSLARGLSQPQHF.